These T cell receptor beta chains were read from a single sample in a study of blood T cell repertoires in COVID-19. This table comes from immunoSEQ multiplex PCR, and its TCRdb copy is limited to in-frame clones, with some not included. The sample records over 50,000 clones, over 70% being singletons. Sequenced: peripheral blood. The receptors derive from a human donor with active or convalescent COVID-19. The donor label of this sample is uncertain. Both conserved end residues are part of each CDR3. D genes are given only for firm matches. Some rows have no size entry. The others give once, few or many, or a class for an expanded clone.

>.|TRBV1|TRBJ2-5|.
CTSSQDPAESQETQYF
TGCACCAGCAGCCAAGATCCAGCGGAGAGCCAAGAGACCCAGTACTTC
>.|TRBV2|TRBJ1-5|TRBD1
CASSANRGLHQPQHF
TGTGCCAGCAGTGCCAATAGGGGGCTCCATCAGCCCCAGCATTTT
>.|TRBV3-1/TRBV3-2|TRBJ2-2|TRBD1
CASSLLGQGTGTGELFF
TGTGCCAGCAGCCTACTAGGACAGGGAACTGGCACCGGGGAGCTGTTTTTT
>.|TRBV10-3|TRBJ2-6|.
CAISGGGSHSGANVLTF
TGTGCCATCAGTGGGGGAGGCAGCCACTCTGGGGCCAACGTCCTGACTTTC
>once|TRBV5-1|TRBJ1-1|.
CASSLGGPMNTEAFF
TGCGCCAGCAGCTTGGGGGGGCCTATGAACACTGAAGCTTTCTTT
>.|TRBV9|TRBJ2-1|TRBD1
CASSGWGRRDRDYNEQFF
TGTGCCAGCAGCGGATGGGGGAGACGGGACAGGGACTACAATGAGCAGTTCTTC
>once|TRBV4-1|TRBJ2-7|TRBD1
CASSPDRGTYEQYF
TGCGCCAGCAGCCCGGACAGGGGGACCTACGAGCAGTACTTC
>once|TRBV15|TRBJ2-7|.
CATSSPGHPYEQYF
TGTGCCACCAGCAGTCCGGGACACCCATACGAGCAGTACTTC
>few|TRBV5-4|TRBJ1-1|TRBD1
CASSSPGQGRGNTEAFF
TGTGCCAGCAGCTCACCGGGACAGGGGCGAGGGAACACTGAAGCTTTCTTT
>.|TRBV24-1|TRBJ2-1|TRBD1
CATSDLWIPYRQGAPGEQFF
TGTGCCACCAGTGATTTATGGATCCCCTATCGGCAGGGGGCTCCCGGTGAGCAGTTCTTC
>few|TRBV2|TRBJ2-7|TRBD2
CASRGLAPEQYF
TGTGCCAGCCGGGGACTAGCGCCCGAGCAGTACTTC
>.|TRBV19|TRBJ1-2|TRBD1
CATGRQGVVGYTF
TGTGCCACCGGACGACAGGGAGTAGTTGGCTACACCTTC
>.|TRBV4-2|TRBJ2-3|TRBD2
CASSEWTGTSGSRSTDTQYF
TGTGCCAGCAGCGAATGGACCGGGACTAGCGGGAGCAGGAGCACAGATACGCAGTATTTT
>once|TRBV11-3|TRBJ2-3|TRBD2
CASLLAGGTSTDTQYF
TGTGCCAGCCTTTTAGCGGGAGGCACTAGCACAGATACGCAGTATTTT
>.|TRBV6-6|TRBJ1-2|.
CASRPPGRAGYGYTF
TGTGCCAGCAGGCCCCCGGGGAGGGCTGGCTATGGCTACACCTTC
>few|TRBV7-2|TRBJ1-5|.
CASTFNTNQPQHF
TGTGCCAGCACCTTCAACACCAATCAGCCCCAGCATTTT
>once|TRBV7-3|TRBJ1-1|.
CASSLNSGMGTEAFF
TGTGCCAGCAGCTTAAACTCAGGGATGGGCACTGAAGCTTTCTTT
>.|TRBV10-3|TRBJ2-1|TRBD1
CATLPNGQGHNEQFF
TGTGCCACCCTTCCTAACGGACAGGGACACAATGAGCAGTTCTTC
>.|TRBV11-2|TRBJ1-3|TRBD1
CASSRGQGSRTIYF
TGTGCCAGCAGCCGGGGACAGGGGTCGAGGACCATATATTTT
>.|TRBV7-2|TRBJ2-5|TRBD2
CASSDWGRDSETQYF
TGTGCCAGCAGCGATTGGGGGAGGGATTCGGAGACCCAGTACTTC
>.|TRBV29-1|TRBJ2-7|TRBD1
CSIFGTAYEQYF
TGCAGCATATTCGGGACAGCCTACGAGCAGTACTTC
>.|TRBV7-2|TRBJ2-1|TRBD2
CASSLGTGGAYEQFF
TGTGCCAGCAGCTTAGGGACGGGGGGGGCGTATGAGCAGTTCTTC
>.|TRBV6-5|TRBJ1-5|.
CASSFETGGNQPQHF
TGTGCCAGCAGCTTTGAGACAGGCGGGAATCAGCCCCAGCATTTT
>.|TRBV29-1|TRBJ2-7|.
CSALLGRTLSYEQYF
TGCAGCGCCTTGTTGGGGCGGACGCTCTCCTACGAGCAGTACTTC
>.|TRBV10-3|TRBJ2-6|.
CAISTGRGSGANVLTF
TGTGCCATCAGTACAGGGAGGGGCTCTGGGGCCAACGTCCTGACTTTC
>.|TRBV3-1/TRBV3-2|TRBJ2-3|.
CASSHRDTQYF
TGTGCCAGCAGCCACCGGGATACGCAGTATTTT
>few|TRBV5-1|TRBJ1-2|TRBD1
CASSGPGQGAGGYTF
TGCGCCAGCAGCGGACCGGGACAGGGGGCTGGCGGCTACACCTTC
>.|TRBV24-1|TRBJ2-3|.
CATSDLGRSTDTQYF
TGTGCCACCAGTGATTTGGGCAGGTCCACAGATACGCAGTATTTT
>.|TRBV29-1|TRBJ1-2|.
CSVEKGVNYGYTF
TGCAGCGTTGAGAAAGGGGTTAACTATGGCTACACCTTC
>.|TRBV29-1|TRBJ1-2|TRBD1
CSVVDRGGYGYTF
TGCAGCGTCGTGGACAGGGGGGGATATGGCTACACCTTC
>few|TRBV18|TRBJ2-3|.
CASSPSQDTQYF
TGTGCCAGCTCACCTTCCCAGGATACGCAGTATTTT
>.|TRBV18|TRBJ2-7|.
CASSPGGYEQYF
TGTGCCAGCTCACCCGGAGGCTACGAGCAGTACTTC
>.|TRBV29-1|TRBJ2-7|TRBD1
CSVVGEDRAFYEQYF
TGCAGCGTTGTGGGTGAGGACAGGGCCTTTTACGAGCAGTACTTC
>once|TRBV19|TRBJ2-3|TRBD1
CASSRRDRGLSTDTQYF
TGTGCCAGTAGCCGCCGGGACAGGGGACTCAGCACAGATACGCAGTATTTT
>.|TRBV7-2|TRBJ2-7|.
CASSYGAGYEQYF
TGTGCCAGCAGCTACGGAGCGGGCTACGAGCAGTACTTC
>once|TRBV7-3|TRBJ2-1|TRBD2
CASSETSGRNEQFF
TGTGCCAGCAGCGAGACTAGCGGGAGAAATGAGCAGTTCTTC
>.|TRBV4-1|TRBJ2-3|TRBD1
CASSQADRSFTDTQYF
TGCGCCAGCAGCCAAGCGGACAGGTCTTTCACAGATACGCAGTATTTT
>few|TRBV11-3|TRBJ2-1|.
CASSRRRGGDEQFF
TGTGCCAGCAGCCGAAGGAGGGGGGGCGATGAGCAGTTCTTC
>.|TRBV7-9|TRBJ2-3|.
CASTRRDTQYF
TGTGCCAGCACCCGGAGGGATACGCAGTATTTT
>.|TRBV24-1|TRBJ2-5|.
CATSDGNQETQYF
TGTGCCACCAGTGATGGCAACCAAGAGACCCAGTACTTC
>.|TRBV3-1/TRBV3-2|TRBJ2-3|TRBD2
CASSRGPLAIRHTRKDTQYF
TGTGCCAGCAGCCGAGGCCCACTAGCGATCCGACACACACGCAAGGATACGCAGTATTTT
>once|TRBV18|TRBJ2-5|TRBD2
CASSPTPGLAWETQYF
TGTGCCAGCTCACCGACGCCGGGACTAGCGTGGGAGACCCAGTACTTC
>.|TRBV28|TRBJ1-6|TRBD1
CASSWTGAPSPLHF
TGTGCCAGCAGTTGGACAGGGGCACCCTCACCCCTCCACTTT
>.|TRBV7-8|TRBJ2-3|.
CASSSRFGSSSQTDTQYF
TGTGCCAGCAGCTCCCGGTTCGGGTCAAGTAGTCAAACAGATACGCAGTATTTT
>.|TRBV25-1|TRBJ1-2|TRBD1
CATQSAGGPVRGYTF
TGTGCCACCCAGTCCGCAGGGGGGCCGGTCCGCGGCTACACCTTC
>many|TRBV19|TRBJ1-1|.
CASSLRTGTLSTEAFF
TGTGCCAGTAGTTTAAGAACCGGGACATTAAGCACTGAAGCTTTCTTT
>.|TRBV3-1/TRBV3-2|TRBJ2-5|TRBD2
CASSHGGLAGVRETQYF
TGTGCCAGCAGCCATGGGGGGCTAGCGGGAGTACGAGAGACCCAGTACTTC
>.|TRBV13|TRBJ2-4|.
CASSPYGGDLLAKNIQYF
TGTGCCAGCAGCCCTTATGGCGGGGACCTCCTAGCCAAAAACATTCAGTACTTC
>.|TRBV7-2|TRBJ2-7|TRBD2
CASSLGTGGRNYEQYF
TGTGCCAGCAGCTTAGGTACGGGGGGGCGGAATTACGAGCAGTACTTC
>once|TRBV20-1|TRBJ2-7|.
CSAILASEQYF
TGCAGTGCTATATTAGCGTCCGAGCAGTACTTC
>.|TRBV19|TRBJ2-7|.
CASSINRDRGYEQYF
TGTGCCAGTAGTATAAATCGTGACAGAGGCTACGAGCAGTACTTC